Sequencing of this T cell receptor (beta chain) was carried out in a study of blood T cells in healthy people across ages. Study results and caveats: The study found more naive CD4+ cells and higher diversity in long-lived than aged donors. Unsorted PBMCs prevented conclusive naive versus antigen-experienced comparison. Shifts in expanded clonotypes may have been confounded by donor CMV status, which was unknown.

For the second PCR, which ran for about 6 to 11 cycles, a sample-barcoded 5' primer and a J-beta primer mix were used. TCRdb redid the calling of the 5' RACE reads with MiXCR, one entry per CDR3 protein. The repertoire holds hundreds of thousands of distinct CDR3 sequences, with roughly 50% as singletons. Germline CDR1 reads MNHNY; CDR2 reads SVGAGI (reference sequence). CDR3 size: 14 residues. Trimming took off 6 bases at V and 5 bases at J, with 16 bases between the two ends. This clonotype appeared a few times. Its matching antigen is unknown. The chain couples TRBV6-6 to TRBJ2-5; D ambiguous. The material sequenced was blood. This sequence was found in a woman aged 60-70 years in good health. The DNA of the CDR3 is TGTGCCAGCAGCCCCGGTGGTAGAATGGAGACCCAGTACTTC. It translates to CASSPGGRMETQYF.